This T cell receptor (beta chain) was recovered during a study of shared clonotypes between healthy human individuals. Across the study: Donor composition was a couple of women and three men, aged 18 to 49.

As regards this clone: The antigen is not known.

An assay was performed, and its level was deep. Using immunoSEQ multiplex PCR, the repertoire was profiled, and TCRdb retains in-frame clones only, with some absent. The sample contains some 530,000 clones, almost 80% of which appear only once. V was clipped by 4 bases and J by 1 base, with 8 bases between them. CDR1 GTSNPN and CDR2 SVGIG come from the germline V gene (reference sequence). The CDR3 extends over 13 amino acids. Study conclusions and caveats: With few donors, the genetic and exposure-history diversity represented was limited.

Input material: PBMCs. The chain couples TRBV30 to TRBJ1-3; a possible D gene is TRBD1 (6 bases). The sequence was collected from a woman in her forties in good health. Some clones in this sample may be carry-over from other donors' samples. The CDR3 DNA reads as TGTGCCTGGAACAGGGCTTCTGGAAACACCATATATTTT. Its protein is CAWNRASGNTIYF.